This T cell receptor beta chain was found in a study of T cell changes during pregnancy in multiple sclerosis. The CDR3 is 16 residues long. V trimming: 4 bases; J trimming: 7 bases; junction bases outside the gene matches: 12. Germline-derived CDR1 and CDR2 are SGHKS and YYEKEE (reference sequence). Profiling relied on immunoSEQ multiplex PCR, and the TCRdb table lists in-frame clones only, not all of them. Seen here are some 33,000 clones, roughly nine tenths observed once, and the top ten hold roughly 10%. The chain links TRBV5-5 to TRBJ2-2; 8 bases are a match to TRBD1. The TCR comes from a female donor with multiple sclerosis, enrolled in a pregnancy study. The sample was CD8+ T cells from peripheral blood mononuclear cells, taken in the third trimester of pregnancy. Written as DNA, the CDR3 is TGTGCCAGCAGCATCGGGACAGGCCCAAGGAGCGGGGAGCTGTTTTTT. Its translation is CASSIGTGPRSGELFF.